Listed here are 30 T cell receptor beta chains from one sample, sequenced in a study of spatial heterogeneity in lung cancer. Time point indicated: sample taken at primary tumor resection. MiXCR was run by TCRdb on the 5' RACE reads, yielding one entry per CDR3 protein. The data contain fewer than 30,000 distinct CDR3 sequences, about 7.6% of them singletons. Antigen specificity for these receptors is unknown. Study-wide results and caveats: The study found that expanded intratumoral alpha and beta TCR counts tracked tumor mutation counts.

The input for sequencing was lung tumor tissue, taken at surgery. The receptors derive from a male donor with early-stage non-small cell lung cancer.

Many counts were recorded for this clonotype. The chain has TRBV20-1 and TRBJ1-2; D is undetermined. This CDR3 spans 15 amino acids. Trimming removed 3 bases at V and 4 bases at J, with 18 bases between. Germline CDR1 is DFQATT and CDR2 is SNEGSKA (reference sequence). CDR3 sequence reads: CSASYLNYRGYGYTF. In DNA form, the CDR3 reads TGCAGTGCTAGTTATCTCAATTACAGAGGCTATGGCTACACCTTC.

At least ten counts were recorded for this clonotype. This chain uses TRBV10-3 with TRBJ2-3; 7 positions match TRBD2. The CDR3 loop spans 12 amino acids. V lost 6 bases and J lost 6; bases outside the gene matches: 3. In germline, CDR1 is ENHRY, CDR2 SYGVKD. CDR3 in amino acids: CAISVGGDTQYF. The CDR3, as DNA: TGTGCCATCAGCGTCGGGGGGGATACGCAGTATTTT.

This chain connects TRBV5-6 to TRBJ1-2; the match to TRBD1 covers 9 bases. Germline V gene sequence: CDR1 SGHDT, CDR2 YYEEEE. Trimming took 0 bases from V and 7 from J; bases not matched to a gene: 1. The CDR3 is 13 amino acids. The CDR3 sequence: CASSLEQGAGYTF. CDR3 coding DNA: TGTGCCAGCAGCTTGGAACAGGGGGCTGGCTACACCTTC.

This clonotype was counted ten times or more. The rearrangement links TRBV4-3 to TRBJ2-3; 7 nucleotides match TRBD2. Germline CDR1 reads LGHNA; CDR2 reads YSLEER. The CDR3 sequence is 18 residues long. The ends lost 0 bases at V and 3 bases at J; junction bases unmatched: 12. The CDR3 bases are TGCGCCAGCAGCCAAGAATGGTTGCACCAGGGAGGGACAGATACGCAGTATTTT. As protein: CASSQEWLHQGGTDTQYF.

This clonotype has at least ten counts. The DNA of the CDR3 is TGCAGCGTTGAGGGCGATCATGGCAATGAGCAGTTCTTC. This encodes CSVEGDHGNEQFF. The chain links TRBV29-1 to TRBJ2-1; D is undetermined. The CDR3 has 13 amino acids. Germline V gene sequence: CDR1 SQVTM, CDR2 ANQGSEA. Trimming took off 3 bases at V and 6 bases at J, with 12 bases between the two ends.

This clonotype showed up many times. The rearrangement uses TRBV28 and TRBJ2-3; the D is unclear. Trimming shortened V by 1 base and J by 4 bases, and 12 bases separated the two germline ends. CDR1 and CDR2 (germline): MDHEN, SYDVKM. The CDR3 is made up of 15 amino acids. The CDR3 bases are TGTGCCAGCAGTTTATTGGCGCGGCTTCCAGATACGCAGTATTTT. It yields the protein CASSLLARLPDTQYF.

This chain connects TRBV30 to TRBJ1-1, with D unresolved. Trimming cost V 0 bases and J 1 base, with 6 bases left between them. The CDR3 contains 13 residues. CDR1 is GTSNPN, CDR2 SVGIG, per germline (reference sequence). CDR3 nucleotides: TGTGCCTGGAGTGTACAGACGAACACTGAAGCTTTCTTT. Amino acid sequence: CAWSVQTNTEAFF.

This clonotype came up a few times. This chain joins TRBV2 and TRBJ2-6, with D unresolved. The CDR3 is 14 amino acids. V was cut by 8 bases and J by 0 bases, with 8 bases left in between. Germline V gene data show CDR1 as SNHLY and CDR2 as FYNNEI. DNA of the CDR3: TGTGCCAGCGCCAAAAGCTCTGGGGCCAACGTCCTGACTTTC. Residues: CASAKSSGANVLTF.

This clonotype was seen at least ten times. The chain combines TRBV6-6 with TRBJ2-7; possible D gene TRBD1, 6 bases. This CDR3 contains 12 residues. The V end lost 6 bases, the J end lost 3 bases, and 9 bases lay between the germline ends. Germline CDR1 is MNHNY and CDR2 is SVGAGI (reference sequence). The CDR3 spells CASRLQGYEQYF. The CDR3 nucleotides are TGTGCCAGCAGACTACAGGGCTACGAGCAGTACTTC.

By its share, this clonotype is medium-sized. DNA for the CDR3: TGTGCCAGCAGCCGAGGCAGGGGCAGCGGCAATCAGCCCCAGCATTTT. It translates to CASSRGRGSGNQPQHF. This sequence joins TRBV12-3 or TRBV12-4 and TRBJ1-5; tentatively, D is TRBD1 (6 bases). The CDR3 runs 16 residues. The V and J ends lost 6 bases and 2 bases respectively, with 17 bases between them.

This clonotype has a count of ten or more. This sequence joins TRBV4-3 and TRBJ2-7, with a tentative D call TRBD1 (6 bases). The germline V gene encodes CDR1 LGHNA and CDR2 YSLEER. V dropped 0 bases and J dropped 2 bases, with 14 bases sitting between them. This CDR3 contains 16 residues. The CDR3 region is CASSQDTGTRAYEQYF. The CDR3 DNA sequence: TGCGCCAGCAGCCAAGATACTGGGACAAGGGCCTACGAGCAGTACTTC.

This clonotype showed up many times. V and J are TRBV20-1 and TRBJ1-6; 7 positions match TRBD1. The CDR3 extends over 15 amino acids. Germline V gene data show CDR1 as DFQATT and CDR2 as SNEGSKA (reference sequence). V lost 6 bases and J lost 9; bases outside the gene matches: 14. In DNA form, the CDR3 reads TGCAGTGCCAGGGCCCCTAGAGGGGGCTCTTCACCCCTCCACTTT. This gives the protein CSARAPRGGSSPLHF.

This clonotype was counted a few times. The chain has TRBV20-1 and TRBJ1-5; D perhaps matches TRBD1 (5 bases). Germline V CDR1 and CDR2: DFQATT, SNEGSKA (reference sequence). Trimming shortened V by 1 base and J by 7 bases, and 11 bases separated the two germline ends. The CDR3 is made up of 13 amino acids. Here the CDR3 DNA reads TGCAGTGCTAGAGCCGACAGAACCCAGCCCCAGCATTTT. Translating it yields CSARADRTQPQHF.

The chain recombines TRBV12-3 or TRBV12-4 with TRBJ1-1; D may be TRBD1 (6 bases). CDR3 length: 15 residues. V was cut by 1 base and J by 11 bases, with 20 bases left in between. The DNA of the CDR3 is TGTGCCAGCAGTTTAGATGTGGGGGCGCTTTATTTGGCTTTCTTT. This gives the protein CASSLDVGALYLAFF.

This clonotype has at least ten counts. This chain links TRBV4-1 with TRBJ1-5, with D possibly TRBD1 on 6 matching bases. Trimming removed 0 bases from V and 2 bases from J, with 14 bases in between. CDR3 length: 17 amino acids. Germline V gives CDR1 MGHRA, CDR2 YSYEKL. CDR3 in DNA: TGCGCCAGCAGCCAAGATCTGGGGGGCGCGGGCAATCAGCCCCAGCATTTT. This codes for CASSQDLGGAGNQPQHF.

The table lists this clonotype with many counts. The chain couples TRBV23-1 to TRBJ2-2; D is unresolved. TRBV23-1 qualifies as an ORF whose function is uncertain. The germline V and J ends were trimmed by 1 base and 4 bases, with 4 bases remaining between them. CDR3 length equals 13 residues. The CDR3 sequence is CASSQCGTGELFF. For the CDR3, the DNA is TGCGCCAGCAGTCAATGTGGCACCGGGGAGCTGTTTTTT.

This chain links TRBV7-2 with TRBJ1-5, with TRBD1 identical over 7 bases. The CDR3 is 14 amino acids. The trim removed 6 bases at V and 2 bases at J, leaving 4 bases unmatched. CDR1 is SGHTA and CDR2 is FQGNSA in the germline V gene. CDR3 in DNA: TGTGCCAGCAGTCTAACAGGGGGCAATCAGCCCCAGCATTTT. This encodes CASSLTGGNQPQHF.

There are many counts of this clonotype. The V gene is TRBV19, the J gene TRBJ2-1; 12 bases fit TRBD2. The CDR3 has 14 amino acids. The germline V gene encodes CDR1 LNHDA and CDR2 SQIVND (reference sequence). V lost 4 bases to trimming and J lost 8 bases; unmatched junction nucleotides: 3. CDR3 region: CASSTGLAGYEQFF. CDR3 DNA: TGTGCCAGTAGTACCGGACTAGCGGGGTATGAGCAGTTCTTC.

This clonotype was recorded at least ten times. The chain combines TRBV2 with TRBJ1-5; TRBD1 matches 12 bases. CDR1 is SNHLY and CDR2 is FYNNEI in the germline V gene. The V segment lost 4 bases and the J segment 6 bases; nucleotides outside the gene matches: 4. The CDR3 spans 15 residues. CDR3 DNA sequence: TGTGCCAGCAGTGCCGGGACAGGGGGCTCTCAGCCCCAGCATTTT. This encodes CASSAGTGGSQPQHF.

There are many counts of this clonotype. V gene TRBV7-8 combines with J gene TRBJ2-7, with a possible D match to TRBD1 (5 bases). The CDR3 sequence is 14 residues long. CDR1 is SGHVS and CDR2 is FQNEAQ in the germline V gene. The V end was cut by 5 bases, the J end by 7 bases, with 18 bases between. The CDR3 DNA follows: TGTGCCAGCAGCCCTAAATCTGGGGCGCGGGAGCAGTACTTC. Translating it yields CASSPKSGAREQYF.

This clonotype was found a few times. The rearrangement joins TRBV4-2 to TRBJ2-6, with D unclear. From germline, CDR1 is LGHNA and CDR2 YNFKEQ. The CDR3 contains 17 residues. Trimming cost V 0 bases and J 0 bases, with 9 bases left between them. CDR3 in DNA: TGTGCCAGCAGCCAAGATAGGGCAGCCTCTGGGGCCAACGTCCTGACTTTC. Translated, it gives CASSQDRAASGANVLTF.

Ten or more counts support this clonotype. This chain links TRBV5-4 with TRBJ2-2; D is ambiguous. With 5 bases removed from V and 4 bases from J, the gap between germline ends came to 9 bases. CDR3 length equals 13 residues. CDR1 and CDR2 from the germline V gene are SGHNT and YYREEE (reference sequence). This chain's CDR3 is CASRPGRTGELFF. CDR3 coding DNA: TGTGCCAGCAGGCCGGGTCGCACCGGGGAGCTGTTTTTT.

This clonotype showed up just a few times. This chain uses TRBV9 with TRBJ1-4, with D hard to call. Germline CDR1 SGDLS, CDR2 YYNGEE. CDR3 length: 15 amino acids. V was clipped by 3 bases and J by 0 bases, with 9 bases between them. In DNA, the CDR3 is TGTGCCAGCAGCGCCGGCGGCGCAACTAATGAAAAACTGTTTTTT. Protein product: CASSAGGATNEKLFF.

This clonotype was seen a handful of times. The CDR3 is CASSSLLGQGALDTQYF. CDR3 nucleotides: TGTGCCAGCAGCTCCCTACTGGGACAGGGGGCTTTAGATACGCAGTATTTT. V and J are TRBV11-2 and TRBJ2-3, with 12 bases fitting TRBD1. The V gene's germline CDR1 is SGHAT and CDR2 FQNNGV. The CDR3 runs 17 residues. With V trimmed by 4 bases and J by 5 bases, 10 bases remained unmatched.

A few counts support this clonotype. The V gene is TRBV13, the J gene TRBJ1-1; D not certain. This CDR3 has 13 amino acids. V was clipped by 6 bases and J by 1 base, with 9 bases between them. Germline V gene sequence: CDR1 PRHDT, CDR2 FYEKMQ (reference sequence). The chain's CDR3 is CASREQQNTEAFF. The CDR3 DNA follows: TGTGCCAGCAGGGAACAACAGAACACTGAAGCTTTCTTT.

The chain has TRBV21-1 and TRBJ2-7; no DNA check was done on the table's D call, TRBD2. TRBV21-1 represents a pseudogene. CDR3 length: 16 amino acids. The CDR3 DNA reads TGTGCCAGCAGCCAAAGCGGACCTCCATCAGGCTACGAGCAGTACTTC. It yields the protein CASSQSGPPSGYEQYF.

This clonotype is termed medium-sized. This chain joins TRBV5-1 and TRBJ1-4; D is unresolved. The CDR3 runs to 15 residues. Per the germline V gene, CDR1 is SGHRS and CDR2 is YFSETQ. Trimming left V 0 bases short and J 0 bases short, with 6 bases between. The CDR3 spells CASSLGTATNEKLFF. CDR3 nucleotides: TGCGCCAGCAGCTTGGGTACAGCAACTAATGAAAAACTGTTTTTT.

This clonotype was found many times. The rearrangement joins TRBV3-1 to TRBJ1-3; D gene ambiguous. The CDR3 length is 13 residues. Per the germline V gene, CDR1 is LGHDT and CDR2 is YNNKEL (reference sequence). The ends were cut back, 3 bases at V and 3 bases at J, with 6 bases in the middle. CDR3 nucleotides: TGTGCCAGCAGCCACGGACTTGGAAACACCATATATTTT. It specifies CASSHGLGNTIYF.

This clonotype was observed many times. The V gene is TRBV3-1, the J gene TRBJ1-5, with D uncertain. This CDR3 spans 16 amino acids. Between the trimmed V and J ends, which lost 1 base and 3 bases, there was a span of 13 bases. CDR1 LGHDT and CDR2 YNNKEL come from the germline V gene (reference sequence). As DNA, the CDR3 is TGTGCCAGCAGCCAAGGAGGCCCCACAGTCAATCAGCCCCAGCATTTT. Protein product: CASSQGGPTVNQPQHF.

The chain couples TRBV6-2 or TRBV6-3 to TRBJ2-7; D perhaps matches TRBD1 (5 bases). Germline V gene lookup returns CDR1 MNHEY and CDR2 SVGEGT. Trimming pared 4 bases from V and 5 bases from J, leaving 9 bases between. The CDR3 is 12 amino acids. The CDR3 DNA sequence: TGTGCCAGCAGTTTAACAGGTAACGAGCAGTACTTC. Residues: CASSLTGNEQYF.